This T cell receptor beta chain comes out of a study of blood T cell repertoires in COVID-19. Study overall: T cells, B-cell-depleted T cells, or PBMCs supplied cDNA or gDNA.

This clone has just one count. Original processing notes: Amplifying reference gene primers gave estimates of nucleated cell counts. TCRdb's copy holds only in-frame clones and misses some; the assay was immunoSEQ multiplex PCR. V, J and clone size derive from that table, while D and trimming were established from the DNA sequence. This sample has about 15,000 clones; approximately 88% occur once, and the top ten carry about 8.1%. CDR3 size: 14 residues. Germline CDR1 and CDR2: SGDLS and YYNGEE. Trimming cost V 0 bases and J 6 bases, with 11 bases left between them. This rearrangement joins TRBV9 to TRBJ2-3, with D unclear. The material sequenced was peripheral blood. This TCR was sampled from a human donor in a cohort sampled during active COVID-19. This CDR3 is CASSVVLRGDTQYF. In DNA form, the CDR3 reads TGTGCCAGCAGCGTAGTCCTCCGCGGCGATACGCAGTATTTT.